This T cell receptor (beta chain) was profiled in a study of cytomegalovirus exposure and HLA in healthy donors. Study results and limitations: Among TCR beta chains, those listed as cytomegalovirus-associated numbered around 180.

Germline lookup yields CDR1 SGHRS and CDR2 YFSETQ. CDR3 size: 16 residues. Germline trimming cut 2 bases from V and 2 bases from J; bases unmatched to any gene: 6. Only in-frame clones appear in the TCRdb table, and some are missing; sequencing was by immunoSEQ multiplex PCR. The sample records approximately 160,000 clones, about 90% being singletons. In the case of this clone: Its cognate antigen is unknown.

Source material: PBMCs. The V gene is TRBV5-1, the J gene TRBJ2-5, with TRBD2 matching 10 bases. This TCR was recovered from a woman between 18 and 29 years old in good health and CMV-seropositive. CDR3 sequence reads: CASSFLLAGVQETQYF. The DNA for the CDR3 is TGCGCCAGCAGCTTTCTTCTAGCGGGGGTACAAGAGACCCAGTACTTC.